This T cell receptor beta chain was retrieved from a study of cytomegalovirus exposure and HLA in healthy donors. PCR involved 60 Vbeta and 13 Jbeta primers. Profiling relied on immunoSEQ multiplex PCR, and the TCRdb table lists in-frame clones only, not all of them. In the table there are approximately 160,000 clones, roughly four fifths of which are singletons. This receptor was taken from a man aged 40-49 years in good health and CMV-seronegative. Sequenced sample: PBMCs.

CDR3 loop: CASSPSYYQPQHF. CDR3 DNA sequence: TGTGCCAGCAGCCCTTCCTACTATCAGCCCCAGCATTTT. The chain is built from TRBV27 and TRBJ1-5; D unresolved. This CDR3 region has 13 residues. Trimming pared 6 bases from V and 5 bases from J, leaving 11 bases between. Per germline, CDR1 MNHEY and CDR2 SMNVEV (reference sequence).